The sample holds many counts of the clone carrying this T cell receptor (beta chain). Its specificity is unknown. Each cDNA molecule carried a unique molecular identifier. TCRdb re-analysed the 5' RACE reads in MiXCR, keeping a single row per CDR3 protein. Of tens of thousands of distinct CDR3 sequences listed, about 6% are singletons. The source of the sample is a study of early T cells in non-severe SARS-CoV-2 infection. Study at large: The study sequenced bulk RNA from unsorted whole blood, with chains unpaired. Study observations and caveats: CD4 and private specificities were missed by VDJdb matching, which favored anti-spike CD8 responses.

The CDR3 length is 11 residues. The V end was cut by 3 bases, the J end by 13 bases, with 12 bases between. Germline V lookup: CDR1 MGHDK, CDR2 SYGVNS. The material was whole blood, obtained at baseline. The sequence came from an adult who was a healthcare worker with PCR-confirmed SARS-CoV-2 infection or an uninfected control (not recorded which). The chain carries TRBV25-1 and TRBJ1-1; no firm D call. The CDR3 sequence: CASSDETGGFF. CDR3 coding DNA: TGTGCCAGCAGTGATGAGACCGGAGGTTTCTTT.